A single sample gave rise to the 24 T cell receptor beta chains below, sequenced in a study of T cells in Graves' hyperthyroidism and ophthalmopathy. Amplification yielded TCR beta CDR3 regions, with RNA transcripts as the source. When the TCR CDR3 underwent first-round RT-PCR, the HTBI primer set was used. TCRdb called the multiplex PCR reads again in MiXCR, with one record for every CDR3 protein. The table lists about 420,000 distinct CDR3 sequences, approximately 15% of them singletons. Sequenced sample: blood. All receptors come from a young woman with Graves' hyperthyroidism.

At least ten counts were recorded for this clonotype. The chain is built from TRBV6-1 and TRBJ2-7; 10 bases map to TRBD2. Germline V gene data show CDR1 as MNHNS and CDR2 as SASEGT. The CDR3 has 15 amino acids. V trimming: 4 bases; J trimming: 2 bases; junction bases outside the gene matches: 5. CDR3 loop: CASSVIAGGPYEQYF. Here the CDR3 DNA reads TGTGCCAGCAGTGTCATAGCGGGGGGACCCTACGAGCAGTACTTC.

This clonotype was seen a few times. The rearrangement uses TRBV10-3 and TRBJ2-6; 8 nucleotides match TRBD1. The CDR3 is 17 residues long. V trimming: 4 bases; J trimming: 0 bases; junction bases outside the gene matches: 5. The germline gives CDR1 ENHRY, CDR2 SYGVKD. CDR3 sequence: CAISAGTGSSGANVLTF. The CDR3 coding sequence is TGTGCCATCAGTGCCGGGACAGGAAGCTCTGGGGCCAACGTCCTGACTTTC.

The table lists this clonotype with many counts. The chain recombines TRBV7-2 with TRBJ2-5, with D possibly matching TRBD1 (6 bases). Trimming removed 5 bases at V and 5 bases at J, with 12 bases between. From germline, CDR1 is SGHTA and CDR2 FQGNSA. The CDR3 has 13 residues. CDR3 sequence (DNA): TGTGCCAGCAGCCCCGACCAGGGGGAGACCCAGTACTTC. Protein: CASSPDQGETQYF.

This rearrangement joins TRBV29-1 to TRBJ2-5; 8 bases are a match to TRBD2. The germline V gene encodes CDR1 SQVTM and CDR2 ANQGSEA. The V segment lost 7 bases and the J segment 11 bases; nucleotides outside the gene matches: 9. This CDR3 is built from 11 residues. The CDR3 sequence is CSATGGGYQYF. CDR3 DNA: TGCAGCGCCACCGGGGGGGGATATCAGTACTTC.

This clonotype has a count of ten or more. The chain couples TRBV6-2 or TRBV6-3 to TRBJ1-1, with a weak D call TRBD1 (6 bases). V was shortened by 6 bases and J by 0 bases, with 14 bases between the two germline ends. This CDR3 has 15 amino acids. Germline-derived CDR1 and CDR2 are MNHEY and SVGEGT. In nucleotides, the CDR3 is TGTGCCAGCAGCTTCAGGGGCCTTATGAACACTGAAGCTTTCTTT. It translates to CASSFRGLMNTEAFF.

This clonotype was seen at least ten times. V gene TRBV7-2 combines with J gene TRBJ2-7; no clear D. This CDR3 spans 14 amino acids. Trimming cost V 4 bases and J 6 bases, with 16 bases left between them. Germline CDR1 reads SGHTA; CDR2 reads FQGNSA. CDR3 nucleotides: TGTGCCAGCAGCTCCTATAAGGGTCGGATCGAGCAGTACTTC. This translates into CASSSYKGRIEQYF.

The chain is built from TRBV5-1 and TRBJ2-7; 11 bases are shared with TRBD1. The germline gives CDR1 SGHRS, CDR2 YFSETQ. J gave up 3 bases and V 0 bases, and 2 bases lay outside the gene matches. The CDR3 runs 15 residues. The CDR3 nucleotides are TGCGCCAGCAGCTTGGGGGACAGGGGGGACTACGAGCAGTACTTC. Its translation: CASSLGDRGDYEQYF.

The sample holds many counts of this clonotype. This rearrangement joins TRBV7-2 to TRBJ2-3, with 7 positions matching TRBD1. This CDR3 has 14 residues. V trimming: 3 bases; J trimming: 1 base; junction bases outside the gene matches: 1. The germline V gene has CDR1 SGHTA and CDR2 FQGNSA. The CDR3 nucleotides read TGTGCCAGCAGCTTTCAGGGGGGCACAGATACGCAGTATTTT. It encodes CASSFQGGTDTQYF.

This clonotype was counted only a few times. The J gene is TRBJ2-1, the V gene TRBV20-1; D is unclear. The germline gives CDR1 DFQATT, CDR2 SNEGSKA (reference sequence). The CDR3 contains 16 residues. Trimming took 5 bases from V and 2 from J, leaving 19 bases between them. The CDR3 loop is CSAHFVGVLPYNEQFF. The DNA for the CDR3 is TGCAGTGCTCACTTCGTTGGGGTGTTACCCTACAATGAGCAGTTCTTC.

This clonotype was seen repeatedly, ten times or more. In DNA form, the CDR3 reads TGCAGTGCTAGTATAGGGACAAAATCCTACAATGAGCAGTTCTTC. It is translated as CSASIGTKSYNEQFF. The chain links TRBV20-1 to TRBJ2-1; D might be TRBD1 (6 bases). V dropped 3 bases and J dropped 1 base, with 13 bases sitting between them. This CDR3 spans 15 amino acids. The germline V gene encodes CDR1 DFQATT and CDR2 SNEGSKA (reference sequence).

This clonotype was observed many times. V usage is TRBV3-1 and J usage is TRBJ1-6, with a possible D match to TRBD1 (6 bases). Trimming pared 2 bases from V and 9 bases from J, leaving 11 bases between. The CDR3 is made up of 14 amino acids. Germline assignment: CDR1 LGHDT and CDR2 YNNKEL (reference sequence). CDR3 sequence (DNA): TGTGCCAGCAGCCAAACAGGGTTTGGTTCACCCCTCCACTTT. Translation gives CASSQTGFGSPLHF.

J is TRBJ1-2 and V is TRBV18; D gene unclear. This CDR3 spans 12 amino acids. Per the germline V gene, CDR1 is KGHSH and CDR2 is LQKENI. Deletions cut 3 bases from V and 3 bases from J, with 5 bases between. In DNA, the CDR3 is TGTGCCAGCTCACCTGACGACTATGGCTACACCTTC. Amino acid sequence: CASSPDDYGYTF.

This clonotype was detected a few times. This may be a read error: a much more frequent sequence differs by one nucleotide. V is TRBV3-1 and J is TRBJ2-5; TRBD2 aligns across 10 bases. Germline V gene data show CDR1 as LGHDT and CDR2 as YNNKEL (reference sequence). After removal of 5 bases from V and 5 bases from J, the junction contained 8 bases not matched to a gene. The CDR3 runs to 15 residues. The DNA of the CDR3 is TGTGCCAGCAGCTACAGCGGGAGGGCCCCTGAGACCCAGTACTTC. This codes for CASSYSGRAPETQYF.

V gene TRBV5-8 combines with J gene TRBJ1-1, with D uncertain. Trimming shortened V by 4 bases and J by 1 base, and 8 bases separated the two germline ends. The V gene's germline CDR1 is SGHTS and CDR2 YDEGEE. The CDR3 length is 13 residues. In DNA, the CDR3 is TGTGCCAGCAGCCGCCATGAGAACACTGAAGCTTTCTTT. It encodes CASSRHENTEAFF. The whole variable domain, filled in from reference TRBV5-8 and TRBJ1-1, reads EAGVTQSPTHLIKTRGQQATLRCSPISGHTSVYWYQQALGLGLQFLLWYDEGEERNRGNFPPRFSGRQFPNYSSELNVNALELEDSALYLCASSRHENTEAFFGQGTRLTVV.

V gene TRBV29-1 combines with J gene TRBJ1-2, with a weak D call TRBD1 (6 bases). CDR1 and CDR2 (germline): SQVTM, ANQGSEA. This CDR3 has 14 residues. Trimming cost V 8 bases and J 3 bases, with 19 bases left between them. The CDR3 coding sequence is TGCAGCTTCGGTCCGGCAGGGGTGGACTATGGCTACACCTTC. Translating it yields CSFGPAGVDYGYTF.

This clonotype was observed a few times. This chain connects TRBV19 to TRBJ1-1, with no clear D. Germline V gene data show CDR1 as LNHDA and CDR2 as SQIVND (reference sequence). This CDR3 region has 14 residues. With 4 bases removed from V and 0 bases from J, the gap between germline ends came to 9 bases. DNA for the CDR3: TGTGCCAGTAGTACGTGGACGGTGAACACTGAAGCTTTCTTT. Protein product: CASSTWTVNTEAFF.

Notes on this clonotype: This sequence may be a read error, since a much larger clone differs from it by one base. The gene calls are TRBV7-9 and TRBJ1-2; D is unresolved. This CDR3 has 13 amino acids. With 1 base removed from V and 8 bases from J, the gap between germline ends came to 11 bases. The V gene's germline CDR1 is SEHNR and CDR2 FQNEAQ (reference sequence). CDR3 sequence: CASSLGGLVGYTF. For the CDR3, the DNA is TGTGCCAGCAGCTTAGGTGGGCTGGTGGGCTACACCTTC.

V and J are TRBV11-2 and TRBJ2-5, with a weak D call TRBD1 (6 bases). Deletions cut 5 bases from V and 4 bases from J, with 14 bases between. This CDR3 is 14 amino acids long. From germline, CDR1 is SGHAT and CDR2 FQNNGV. The CDR3 coding sequence is TGTGCCAGCAGCCTACAGGGCTCCAGAGAGACCCAGTACTTC. Amino acid sequence: CASSLQGSRETQYF.

The table lists this clonotype with many counts. This chain links TRBV12-3 or TRBV12-4 with TRBJ2-1, with D possibly being TRBD2 (6 bases). The CDR3 totals 17 residues. V lost 5 bases and J lost 0, with 17 bases in between. This CDR3 reads CASSQAPSVYSYNEQFF. CDR3 bases: TGTGCCAGCAGTCAAGCCCCTAGCGTCTACTCCTACAATGAGCAGTTCTTC.

This clonotype has a count of ten or more. V is TRBV7-8 and J is TRBJ2-6; D unresolved. Germline values: CDR1 SGHVS, CDR2 FQNEAQ. Trimming stripped 5 bases from V and 2 bases from J, with 10 bases between. The CDR3 consists of 15 residues. CDR3 loop: CASSHRVTGANVLTF. DNA of the CDR3: TGTGCCAGCAGCCATCGGGTCACTGGGGCCAACGTCCTGACTTTC.

The chain joins TRBV15 to TRBJ2-6, with D perhaps being TRBD1 or TRBD2 (6 bases each). Trimming shortened V by 5 bases and J by 0 bases, and 20 bases separated the two germline ends. The CDR3 is 19 residues long. Germline V gene sequence: CDR1 LNHNV, CDR2 YYDKDF (reference sequence). DNA for the CDR3: TGTGCCACCAGCGGCCAAGGGGGGACACCATACTCTGGGGCCAACGTCCTGACTTTC. This encodes CATSGQGGTPYSGANVLTF.

This clonotype showed up just a few times. V is TRBV7-2 and J is TRBJ2-1; D unresolved. Trimming took off 3 bases at V and 9 bases at J, with 9 bases between the two ends. This CDR3 has 12 residues. CDR1 is SGHTA and CDR2 is FQGNSA in the germline V gene. In DNA, the CDR3 is TGTGCCAGCAGCTTCCCCCCAGGTGAGCAGTTCTTC. Translated, it gives CASSFPPGEQFF.

This clonotype was picked up many times. The DNA of the CDR3 is TGTGCCAGCAGTTCTGGCGGCCTCACCACAGATACGCAGTATTTT. Translated: CASSSGGLTTDTQYF. The V gene is TRBV27, the J gene TRBJ2-3; D gene uncertain. CDR1 and CDR2 (germline): MNHEY, SMNVEV (reference sequence). The CDR3 sequence is 15 residues long. V was cut by 4 bases and J by 2 bases, with 13 bases left in between.

This clonotype was detected many times. V usage is TRBV20-1 and J usage is TRBJ1-5; D uncertain. CDR3 size: 12 residues. The germline V gene has CDR1 DFQATT and CDR2 SNEGSKA (reference sequence). The V and J ends lost 0 bases and 7 bases respectively, with 7 bases between them. In nucleotides, the CDR3 is TGCAGTGCTAGAGAAGCAGGCCAGCCCCAGCATTTT. Translating it yields CSAREAGQPQHF.